Sequencing of this TCR beta chain was carried out in a study of blood T cell repertoires in COVID-19. TCRdb's table, derived via immunoSEQ multiplex PCR, lists solely in-frame clones and lacks some. The repertoire holds about 200,000 clones, about 80% seen once, with over 6.5% in the top ten. Sequencing input: PBMCs or T cells enriched from blood (not recorded which). This receptor was taken from a man aged 35-49 years who had recovered from COVID-19.

The CDR3 loop reads CASSRDIDTEAFF. CDR3 DNA sequence: TGCGCCAGCAGCCGGGACATCGATACTGAAGCTTTCTTT. V gene TRBV5-1 combines with J gene TRBJ1-1; possibly TRBD1 for D (6 bases). V was cut by 4 bases and J by 5 bases, with 12 bases left in between. Germline V gene lookup returns CDR1 SGHRS and CDR2 YFSETQ. The length of the CDR3 is 13 residues.